This entry lists 21 T cell receptor beta chains sequenced from one sample in a study of early T cells in non-severe SARS-CoV-2 infection. TCRdb re-called the 5' RACE reads through MiXCR, storing one row per CDR3 protein. In the table there are around 64,000 distinct CDR3 sequences, about 11% of which are singletons. The sample taken for sequencing was whole blood. The receptors here all came from an adult who was a healthcare worker with PCR-confirmed SARS-CoV-2 infection or an uninfected control (not recorded which).

This clonotype was found many times. This chain uses TRBV28 with TRBJ2-1; the match to TRBD2 covers 7 bases. CDR1 is MDHEN and CDR2 is SYDVKM in the germline V gene. V lost 5 bases, J lost 6 bases, and 10 bases stayed unmatched. The CDR3 runs 15 residues. The CDR3 bases are TGTGCCAGCAGTCCACTGAAGGGAGGGGTCAATGAGCAGTTCTTC. As protein: CASSPLKGGVNEQFF.

The chain is built from TRBV29-1 and TRBJ2-1; possibly TRBD1 for D (6 bases). CDR1 is SQVTM, CDR2 ANQGSEA, per germline. The CDR3 is made up of 10 amino acids. Trimming took 7 bases from V and 15 from J, leaving 16 bases between them. For the CDR3, the DNA is TGCAGCGCAGGGGACGTCTTGGTGTTCTTC. It yields the protein CSAGDVLVFF.

The chain has TRBV5-1 and TRBJ2-2, with TRBD1 matching 7 bases. The trim removed 4 bases at V and 4 bases at J, leaving 4 bases unmatched. Germline CDR1 is SGHRS and CDR2 is YFSETQ. The CDR3 loop spans 14 amino acids. The chain's CDR3 is CASSTQGTTGELFF. The CDR3 coding sequence is TGCGCCAGCAGCACACAGGGGACCACCGGGGAGCTGTTTTTT.

This clonotype was detected many times. The chain recombines TRBV6-2 or TRBV6-3 with TRBJ1-2, with TRBD1 matching over 7 bases. Unmatched junction bases numbered 5, after V lost 5 bases and J lost 2 bases. The CDR3 length is 14 residues. Germline CDR1 reads MNHEY; CDR2 reads SVGEGT. CDR3 sequence reads: CASSPSQGNYGYTF. The DNA of the CDR3 is TGTGCCAGCAGTCCGTCACAGGGGAACTATGGCTACACCTTC.

There are many counts of this clonotype. The gene calls are TRBV30 and TRBJ2-3, with D hard to call. Trimming took off 0 bases at V and 2 bases at J, with 9 bases between the two ends. This CDR3 contains 14 residues. From germline, CDR1 is GTSNPN and CDR2 SVGIG (reference sequence). The CDR3 DNA reads TGTGCCTGGAGTGTACGCCCAGACACAGATACGCAGTATTTT. It yields the protein CAWSVRPDTDTQYF.

This chain connects TRBV5-1 to TRBJ1-1; possibly TRBD1 for D (5 bases). The V and J ends lost 1 base and 4 bases respectively, with 11 bases between them. The V gene's germline CDR1 is SGHRS and CDR2 YFSETQ. CDR3 length equals 14 residues. CDR3 in DNA: TGCGCCAGCAGCTTGAGGGGCTCCGTCACTGAAGCTTTCTTT. Its protein is CASSLRGSVTEAFF.

This sequence joins TRBV20-1 and TRBJ2-3; D may be TRBD2 (6 bases). The ends were cut back, 7 bases at V and 3 bases at J, with 14 bases in the middle. The germline V gene has CDR1 DFQATT and CDR2 SNEGSKA (reference sequence). The CDR3 runs 13 residues. CDR3 bases: TGCAGTGGGGCGGGAAAAAGTACAGATACGCAGTATTTT. Protein product: CSGAGKSTDTQYF.

The chain combines TRBV15 with TRBJ2-3; D gene ambiguous. With 1 base removed from V and 4 bases from J, the gap between germline ends came to 3 bases. CDR3 length equals 12 residues. From germline, CDR1 is LNHNV and CDR2 YYDKDF (reference sequence). The DNA of the CDR3 is TGTGCCACCAGCAGAGTTGCAGATACGCAGTATTTT. Translating it yields CATSRVADTQYF.

This clonotype occurred many times. The chain links TRBV3-1 to TRBJ2-1; unclear D gene. The CDR3 length is 14 residues. Germline V CDR1 and CDR2: LGHDT, YNNKEL (reference sequence). Trimming removed 1 base at V and 10 bases at J, with 14 bases between. The CDR3 nucleotides read TGTGCCAGCAGCCAAGTCAGAAGGGCGCGGGAGCAGTTCTTC. This translates into CASSQVRRAREQFF.

V is TRBV11-2 and J is TRBJ2-3, with 7 bases identical to TRBD1. The CDR3 has 16 amino acids. The germline CDR1 and CDR2 sequences are SGHAT and FQNNGV. After removal of 3 bases from V and 7 bases from J, the junction contained 13 bases not matched to a gene. The CDR3 spells CASSFRTGWSSNTQYF. In DNA, the CDR3 is TGTGCCAGCAGCTTCAGGACAGGTTGGAGTTCGAATACGCAGTATTTT.

The chain links TRBV6-1 to TRBJ2-7; perhaps D is TRBD1 or TRBD2 (6 bases each). Germline lookup yields CDR1 MNHNS and CDR2 SASEGT. The CDR3 has 14 residues. The V and J ends lost 3 bases and 6 bases respectively, with 15 bases between them. CDR3 bases: TGTGCCAGCAGTGAGGGGGGCGTAGTCGTCGAGCAGTACTTC. Its translation is CASSEGGVVVEQYF.

This clonotype came up a few times. The rearrangement links TRBV7-2 to TRBJ2-7; 15 bases line up with TRBD2. Germline trimming cut 4 bases from V and 2 bases from J; bases unmatched to any gene: 6. CDR3 length: 17 amino acids. Germline values: CDR1 SGHTA, CDR2 FQGNSA. The DNA for the CDR3 is TGTGCCAGCAGCTCTGGACTAGCGGGAGGGCCGGCCTACGAGCAGTACTTC. It translates to CASSSGLAGGPAYEQYF.

J is TRBJ1-3 and V is TRBV29-1; no firm D call. This CDR3 is built from 11 residues. CDR1 is SQVTM and CDR2 is ANQGSEA in the germline V gene. The germline V and J ends were trimmed by 7 bases and 3 bases, with 7 bases remaining between them. The CDR3 protein is CSGSYGNTIYF. In nucleotides, the CDR3 is TGCAGCGGGAGCTATGGAAACACCATATATTTT.

This clonotype was recorded a few times. The J gene is TRBJ2-1, the V gene TRBV24-1; 9 bases align to TRBD2. The CDR3 is 14 amino acids. CDR1 KGHDR and CDR2 SFDVKD come from the germline V gene. Trimming took 5 bases from V and 5 from J; bases not matched to a gene: 3. CDR3 amino acids: CATSALAGHNEQFF. The CDR3 coding sequence is TGTGCCACCAGTGCGCTAGCGGGACACAATGAGCAGTTCTTC.

At least ten counts were recorded for this clonotype. The genes are TRBV14 and TRBJ2-7; the D is unclear. The CDR3 contains 12 residues. In germline, CDR1 is SGHDN, CDR2 FVKESK. V was trimmed by 1 base and J by 5 bases, leaving 6 bases between them. CDR3 protein: CASSQGEDEQYF. The CDR3 bases are TGTGCCAGCAGCCAAGGAGAGGACGAGCAGTACTTC.

The V and J genes are TRBV4-1 and TRBJ2-3, with unresolved D. The CDR3 is 16 amino acids. Germline CDR1 MGHRA, CDR2 YSYEKL. The V end was cut by 0 bases, the J end by 2 bases, with 12 bases between. The DNA for the CDR3 is TGCGCCAGCAGCCAAGATTCAGAGGCGTACACAGATACGCAGTATTTT. Protein: CASSQDSEAYTDTQYF.

This clonotype was seen ten or more times. The genes are TRBV6-8 and TRBJ2-1; TRBD2 matches 10 bases. This CDR3 has 18 amino acids. Germline trimming cut 0 bases from V and 5 bases from J; bases unmatched to any gene: 10. The germline V gene has CDR1 MNHGY and CDR2 SAAAGT. DNA of the CDR3: TGTGCCAGCAGTTACTCGTTAACTAGCGGGGAAACTAACAATGAGCAGTTCTTC. Translation: CASSYSLTSGETNNEQFF.

There are a few counts of this clonotype. The rearrangement joins TRBV11-3 to TRBJ2-5; no reliable D call. This CDR3 comprises 14 residues. CDR1 SGHNT and CDR2 YENEEA come from the germline V gene. Trimming shortened V by 5 bases and J by 5 bases, and 15 bases separated the two germline ends. CDR3 in DNA: TGTGCCAGCAGCCATTCTCCCATTGCGGAGACCCAGTACTTC. Translation: CASSHSPIAETQYF.

The rearrangement links TRBV24-1 to TRBJ2-3, with a possible D match to TRBD1 (6 bases). This CDR3 is built from 15 residues. Germline CDR1 reads KGHDR; CDR2 reads SFDVKD. The V end was cut by 3 bases, the J end by 6 bases, with 15 bases between. The CDR3 sequence: CATSDRGSSADTQYF. The CDR3 DNA is TGTGCCACCAGTGATAGGGGGAGCTCCGCCGATACGCAGTATTTT.

This clonotype was picked up many times. The chain couples TRBV12-3 or TRBV12-4 to TRBJ1-3; no clear D gene. The CDR3 contains 11 residues. Deletions cut 7 bases from V and 7 bases from J, with 8 bases between. In DNA, the CDR3 is TGTGCCAGCACCCATGGGAACACCATATATTTT. This sequence encodes CASTHGNTIYF.

The chain joins TRBV29-1 to TRBJ2-3, with D perhaps TRBD1 (5 bases). V lost 3 bases and J 9 bases, leaving 10 bases between the germline ends. This CDR3 contains 11 residues. Germline V gives CDR1 SQVTM, CDR2 ANQGSEA. The CDR3 DNA reads TGCAGCGTTGACAGGGTGGACACGCAGTATTTT. Amino acid sequence: CSVDRVDTQYF.